The 20 T cell receptor beta chains below come from one sample, sequenced in a study of T cell responses to AZD1222 COVID-19 vaccine. Assay used: immunoSEQ multiplex PCR; TCRdb lists only in-frame clones, some missing. The table lists tens of thousands of clones, 92% of them singletons. The source material was peripheral blood, sampled 28 days after the second AZD1222 dose. The receptors shown here come from an adult who received the AZD1222 COVID-19 vaccine.

The J gene is TRBJ1-6, the V gene TRBV5-1; D is perhaps TRBD1 (5 bases). V lost 4 bases, J lost 7 bases, and 15 bases lay in between. CDR3 size: 15 residues. The germline V gene has CDR1 SGHRS and CDR2 YFSETQ. The CDR3 sequence: CASSRPGTLNSPLHF. The CDR3 DNA sequence: TGCGCCAGCAGCAGACCCGGGACTTTAAATTCACCCCTCCACTTT.

This chain joins TRBV7-8 and TRBJ2-1; D is undetermined. Germline CDR1 is SGHVS and CDR2 is FQNEAQ. Between the trimmed V and J ends, which lost 5 bases and 1 base, there was a span of 15 bases. The length of the CDR3 is 16 residues. The CDR3 nucleotides read TGTGCCAGCAGCAAAGAGGTGAGAGTTTCCTACAATGAGCAGTTCTTC. Encoded protein: CASSKEVRVSYNEQFF. Supplemented by reference TRBV7-8 and TRBJ2-1, the full variable domain reads GAGVSQSPRYKVAKRGQDVALRCDPISGHVSLFWYQQALGQGPEFLTYFQNEAQLDKSGLPSDRFFAERPEGSVSTLKIQRTQQEDSAVYLCASSKEVRVSYNEQFFGPGTRLTVL.

The chain combines TRBV27 with TRBJ2-5; no clear D. The CDR3 is 12 amino acids. V lost 0 bases and J 5 bases, leaving 4 bases between the germline ends. Per the germline V gene, CDR1 is MNHEY and CDR2 is SMNVEV (reference sequence). This chain's CDR3 is CASSLSGETQYF. CDR3 in DNA: TGTGCCAGCAGTTTATCAGGGGAGACCCAGTACTTC.

This clone was seen just once. The rearrangement joins TRBV7-9 to TRBJ1-1; 7 nucleotides line up with TRBD1. V shed 6 bases and J 1 base; nucleotides not matched to a gene: 2. Germline values: CDR1 SEHNR, CDR2 FQNEAQ (reference sequence). CDR3 size: 13 residues. CDR3 region: CASRGTENTEAFF. DNA of the CDR3: TGTGCCAGCAGGGGGACAGAGAACACTGAAGCTTTCTTT.

V gene TRBV18 combines with J gene TRBJ1-6, with 9 bases that match TRBD1. CDR1 KGHSH and CDR2 LQKENI come from the germline V gene. Losses at the gene ends were 3 bases for V and 8 bases for J; bases not matched to a gene: 5. The CDR3 totals 15 residues. CDR3 bases: TGTGCCAGCTCACCCCTGGGACAGGGTGATTCACCCCTCCACTTT. Translated: CASSPLGQGDSPLHF. The full variable domain, with the rest looked up from reference TRBV18 and TRBJ1-6, is NAGVMQNPRHLVRRRGQEARLRCSPMKGHSHVYWYRQLPEEGLKFMVYLQKENIIDESGMPKERFSAEFPKEGPSILRIQQVVRGDSAAYFCASSPLGQGDSPLHFGNGTRLTVT.

J is TRBJ1-5 and V is TRBV6-1; perhaps TRBD1 as D (5 bases). CDR3 length: 15 amino acids. V was trimmed by 5 bases and J by 5 bases, leaving 16 bases between them. Germline lookup yields CDR1 MNHNS and CDR2 SASEGT. CDR3 protein: CASSSTGGADQPQHF. The DNA of the CDR3 is TGTGCCAGCAGTAGCACGGGAGGGGCCGATCAGCCCCAGCATTTT.

The V call is TRBV27, the J call TRBJ1-1, with D perhaps matching TRBD1 (6 bases). Trimming took off 6 bases at V and 1 base at J, with 18 bases between the two ends. Germline V lookup: CDR1 MNHEY, CDR2 SMNVEV (reference sequence). The CDR3 has 16 residues. CDR3 sequence: CASSSFGGARNTEAFF. The CDR3 coding sequence is TGTGCCAGCAGCTCCTTCGGGGGGGCCCGGAACACTGAAGCTTTCTTT.

In this sample, this clone turned up once. The rearrangement uses TRBV24-1 and TRBJ2-3; 8 bases match TRBD1. CDR3 length: 17 residues. The germline CDR1 and CDR2 sequences are KGHDR and SFDVKD. V shed 4 bases, J shed 2 bases, and the junction held 10 bases outside the gene matches. This chain's CDR3 is CATSEPGTGLYTDTQYF. The CDR3 DNA reads TGTGCCACCAGTGAACCCGGGACAGGACTCTACACAGATACGCAGTATTTT.

V is TRBV28 and J is TRBJ1-1; a possible D gene is TRBD1 (5 bases). CDR1 is MDHEN, CDR2 SYDVKM, per germline. The CDR3 runs 15 residues. V was trimmed by 4 bases and J by 4 bases, leaving 16 bases between them. Written as DNA, the CDR3 is TGTGCCAGCAGTTCACCGAGGGGATTTATCACTGAAGCTTTCTTT. Amino acids: CASSSPRGFITEAFF.

This rearrangement joins TRBV15 to TRBJ1-1; D is perhaps TRBD1 (6 bases). Trimming cost V 1 base and J 4 bases, with 7 bases left between them. Germline CDR1 reads LNHNV; CDR2 reads YYDKDF (reference sequence). The CDR3 spans 13 residues. The CDR3 reads CATSRGTVTEAFF. The CDR3 DNA sequence: TGTGCCACCAGCAGAGGGACAGTCACTGAAGCTTTCTTT.

The chain employs TRBV3-1 (or the pseudogene TRBV3-2) and TRBJ2-5; TRBD1 agrees at 7 bases. Trimming removed 1 base from V and 5 bases from J; junction bases left unmatched: 10. Germline CDR1 reads LGHDT; CDR2 reads YNNKEL (reference sequence). The CDR3 is made up of 16 amino acids. CDR3 nucleotides: TGTGCCAGCAGCCAAGTAAACAGGGGTTTTAGGGAGACCCAGTACTTC. It is translated as CASSQVNRGFRETQYF.

This chain uses TRBV11-3 with TRBJ1-5; D is ambiguous. The germline V gene encodes CDR1 SGHNT and CDR2 YENEEA. V lost 0 bases, J lost 5 bases, and 14 bases lay in between. CDR3 length: 16 amino acids. In DNA, the CDR3 is TGTGCCAGCAGCTTAGACCCGGACCAACGGGATCAGCCCCAGCATTTT. This gives the protein CASSLDPDQRDQPQHF.

This clone was counted only a few times. The V gene is TRBV6-6, the J gene TRBJ1-5; tentatively, D is TRBD1 (6 bases). The V gene's germline CDR1 is MNHNY and CDR2 SVGAGI (reference sequence). CDR3 size: 12 residues. CDR3 nucleotide sequence: TGTGCAGGGGGGTCGAGCAATCAGCCCCAGCATTTT. Protein sequence: CAGGSSNQPQHF.

Here the CDR3 reads CASGAGDRGKSSPLHF. In DNA form, the CDR3 reads TGCGCCAGCGGTGCGGGGGACCGGGGGAAAAGTTCACCCCTCCACTTT. The chain couples TRBV5-1 to TRBJ1-6; TRBD1 is a possible D gene (5 bases). The V end lost 7 bases, the J end lost 9 bases, and 23 bases lay between the germline ends. The germline CDR1 and CDR2 sequences are SGHRS and YFSETQ. This CDR3 is 16 amino acids long.

The chain has TRBV15 and TRBJ1-3; no clear D. The CDR3 loop spans 17 amino acids. V lost 0 bases and J lost 0, with 12 bases in between. Germline V gene sequence: CDR1 LNHNV, CDR2 YYDKDF (reference sequence). Here the CDR3 reads CATSRDPPGDSGNTIYF. The CDR3 DNA reads as TGTGCCACCAGCAGAGATCCCCCCGGGGACTCTGGAAACACCATATATTTT.

This chain joins TRBV7-2 and TRBJ2-7; 12 bases align to TRBD1. Germline CDR1 reads SGHTA; CDR2 reads FQGNSA. The trim removed 1 base at V and 1 base at J, leaving 8 bases unmatched. The CDR3 contains 18 residues. The CDR3 region is CASSLVGTGGVFSYEQYF. CDR3 nucleotide sequence: TGTGCCAGCAGCTTAGTCGGGACAGGGGGCGTTTTTTCCTACGAGCAGTACTTC. Combining the CDR3 with reference TRBV7-2 and TRBJ2-7 gives the whole variable domain GAGVSQSPSNKVTEKGKDVELRCDPISGHTALYWYRQSLGQGLEFLIYFQGNSAPDKSGLPSDRFSAERTGGSVSTLTIQRTQQEDSAVYLCASSLVGTGGVFSYEQYFGPGTRLTVT.

The chain carries TRBV2 and TRBJ1-1, with D uncertain. The germline gives CDR1 SNHLY, CDR2 FYNNEI. This CDR3 contains 14 residues. Trimming took off 4 bases at V and 6 bases at J, with 15 bases between the two ends. The CDR3 region has the DNA TGTGCCAGCAGTGGTGGAGGGATTGGGGCTGAAGCTTTCTTT. It codes for CASSGGGIGAEAFF.

The V and J genes are TRBV29-1 and TRBJ1-4; D remains ambiguous. Trimming cost V 7 bases and J 0 bases, with 9 bases left between them. Germline CDR1 reads SQVTM; CDR2 reads ANQGSEA. There are 13 residues in the CDR3. CDR3 protein: CSARGTTNEKLFF. Here the CDR3 DNA reads TGCAGCGCCAGAGGGACAACTAATGAAAAACTGTTTTTT.

The chain carries TRBV7-9 and TRBJ1-3, with D possibly being TRBD1 (5 bases). V lost 9 bases and J 3 bases, leaving 18 bases between the germline ends. There are 15 residues in the CDR3. Germline V gives CDR1 SEHNR, CDR2 FQNEAQ (reference sequence). The chain's CDR3 is CASTPGTGDGNTIYF. The CDR3 DNA reads TGTGCCAGTACGCCCGGGACCGGGGATGGAAACACCATATATTTT.

This chain uses TRBV28 with TRBJ1-3; 9 bases align to TRBD1. J gave up 3 bases and V 6 bases, and 6 bases lay outside the gene matches. The V gene's germline CDR1 is MDHEN and CDR2 SYDVKM. This CDR3 region has 15 residues. CDR3 amino acids: CASRNRGQVGNTIYF. The DNA of the CDR3 is TGTGCCAGCAGGAACAGGGGGCAGGTTGGAAACACCATATATTTT. The whole variable domain, remainder taken from reference TRBV28 and TRBJ1-3, is DVKVTQSSRYLVKRTGEKVFLECVQDMDHENMFWYRQDPGLGLRLIYFSYDVKMKEKGDIPEGYSVSREKKERFSLILESASTNQTSMYLCASRNRGQVGNTIYFGEGSWLTVV.